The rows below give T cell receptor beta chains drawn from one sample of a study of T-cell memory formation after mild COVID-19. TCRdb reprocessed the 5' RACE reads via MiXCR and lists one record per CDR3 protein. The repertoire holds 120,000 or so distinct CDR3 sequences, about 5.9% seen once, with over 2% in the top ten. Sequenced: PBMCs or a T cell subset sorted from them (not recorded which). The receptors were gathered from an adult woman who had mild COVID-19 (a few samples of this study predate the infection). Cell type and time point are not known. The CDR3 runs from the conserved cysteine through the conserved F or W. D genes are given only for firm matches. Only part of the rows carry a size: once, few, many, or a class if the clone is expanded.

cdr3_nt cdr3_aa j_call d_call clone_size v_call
TGTGCCATCAGTTCGGGCAGTGAAGAGACCCAGTACTTC CAISSGSEETQYF TRBJ2-5 NA few TRBV10-3
TGTGCCAGCAGCTTAGACGGACTAGCGTACGAGCAGTACTTC CASSLDGLAYEQYF TRBJ2-7 TRBD2 many TRBV7-9
TGTGCCAGCGGTGACTACGAGCAGTACTTC CASGDYEQYF TRBJ2-7 NA many TRBV3-1
TGTGCCAGCACTCGCTTGAACACTGAAGCTTTCTTT CASTRLNTEAFF TRBJ1-1 NA NA TRBV6-2/TRBV6-3
TGTGCCAGCAGCCCAAGCACTACCGGAGGTGAAAAACTGTTTTTT CASSPSTTGGEKLFF TRBJ1-4 NA NA TRBV7-9
TGCGCCAGCAGCCCCGTGACTAGCGGGGGGCCGAGGGCAGATACGCAGTATTTT CASSPVTSGGPRADTQYF TRBJ2-3 TRBD2 NA TRBV5-1
TGCGCCAGCAGCTTGGGAGAGGGGGTAACCACTGAAGCTTTCTTT CASSLGEGVTTEAFF TRBJ1-1 NA few TRBV5-1
TGTGCCAGCAGCCTCAGGGCTCTTAGCTCCTACGAGCAGTACTTC CASSLRALSSYEQYF TRBJ2-7 NA few TRBV7-2
TGTGCCAGCAGTTACTCCGGCGGCTCCTACGAGCAGTACTTC CASSYSGGSYEQYF TRBJ2-7 NA few TRBV6-5
TGTGCCAGCAGCTTGGGAAGGGGAATGGCGTCGAATGAGCAGTTCTTC CASSLGRGMASNEQFF TRBJ2-1 NA many TRBV5-5
TGTGCCAGCAGTGCAACAGGGGGCCTTACGCAGTATTTT CASSATGGLTQYF TRBJ2-3 TRBD1 NA TRBV12-3/TRBV12-4
TGTGCCACCAGTGAGTCGGGACTACGCTACGAGCAGTACTTC CATSESGLRYEQYF TRBJ2-7 TRBD2 few TRBV24-1
TGTGCCAGCAGCTCGCCTAGCGGGAGACTCTACGAGCAGTACTTC CASSSPSGRLYEQYF TRBJ2-7 TRBD2 many TRBV7-9
TGTGCCAGCAGCCAAGGTCCTCGACGGTCTCTTGAGCAGTTCTTC CASSQGPRRSLEQFF TRBJ2-1 NA many TRBV3-1
TGTGCCATCAGTCTCTCGACAGGGTTGGGGGCCTACGAGCAGTACTTC CAISLSTGLGAYEQYF TRBJ2-7 TRBD1 many TRBV10-3
TGCGCCAGCAGCCACAGACGAGGGGCGGATTATAATTCACCCCTCCACTTT CASSHRRGADYNSPLHF TRBJ1-6 NA few TRBV5-1
TGTGCCAGCAGCTTGTTGAAGACCCAGTACTTC CASSLLKTQYF TRBJ2-5 NA few TRBV7-2
TGTGCCAGCAGCCAAGGAGGCGCGGATACGCAGTATTTT CASSQGGADTQYF TRBJ2-3 NA many TRBV3-1
TGTGCCAGCAGACCAAACCAGGGTTTATCTGGGGCCAACGTCCTGACTTTC CASRPNQGLSGANVLTF TRBJ2-6 NA NA TRBV2
TGTGCCAGCAGTGAATTGGGGGGTTCACCCCTCCACTTT CASSELGGSPLHF TRBJ1-6 NA NA TRBV2
TGTGCCAGCAGGAGAGCGGGGGCGTTTTACAATGAGCAGTTCTTC CASRRAGAFYNEQFF TRBJ2-1 TRBD2 NA TRBV12-3/TRBV12-4
TGCAGTGCCAGCGGGACAGACGCCTATGGCTACACCTTC CSASGTDAYGYTF TRBJ1-2 TRBD1 few TRBV20-1
TGTGCCAGCAGCCAACCGAGCGGGGGGCCGGTTTATGAGCAGTTCTTC CASSQPSGGPVYEQFF TRBJ2-1 TRBD2 many TRBV4-2
TGTGCCAGCAGCCTCGTGGGACTAGCGGGAGGGCATGAGCAGTTCTTC CASSLVGLAGGHEQFF TRBJ2-1 TRBD2 NA TRBV7-2
TGTGCCAGCAGCCAAGTGGGAGCTGGCTACACCTTC CASSQVGAGYTF TRBJ1-2 NA many TRBV3-1
TGTGCCAGCAGCTCCTCAGGACAGGTGCTCGGGGAGCTGTTTTTT CASSSSGQVLGELFF TRBJ2-2 TRBD1 NA TRBV7-2
TGTGCCAGCAGCTTAGCTCAGGGGGCCGCCTACGAGCAGTACTTC CASSLAQGAAYEQYF TRBJ2-7 TRBD1 many TRBV7-2
TGCAGTGCTAGAGTCAAGATTGAGCAGTTCTTC CSARVKIEQFF TRBJ2-1 NA many TRBV20-1
TGCAGCGTTGGGGCCGCGGGAGGGATCCGGGAGCAGTTCTTC CSVGAAGGIREQFF TRBJ2-1 TRBD2 many TRBV29-1
TGTGCCAGCAGTGAAGTTCCCTACGAGCAGTACTTC CASSEVPYEQYF TRBJ2-7 NA NA TRBV12-3/TRBV12-4
TGCAGTGCTATCAAACGACCTGAAGCGCAGTATTTT CSAIKRPEAQYF TRBJ2-3 NA few TRBV20-1
TGTGCCAGCAGCCCCTACCTGGGAGCATTCACAGATACGCAGTATTTT CASSPYLGAFTDTQYF TRBJ2-3 NA few TRBV11-2
TGTGCCAGCAGTTACCACCCCTCCGGCACACAAGAAGCTTTCTTT CASSYHPSGTQEAFF TRBJ1-1 NA many TRBV6-5
TGTGCCACCAGTGATTTGAAGGGGTCGTATGGCTACACCTTC CATSDLKGSYGYTF TRBJ1-2 NA few TRBV24-1
TGTGCCAGCAGTTGGGGGCCCGCGTACCTTAACAATGAGCAGTTCTTC CASSWGPAYLNNEQFF TRBJ2-1 NA few TRBV6-5
TGTGCCAGCTCGCCGGGACGCTCCCCCCCAGATACGCAGTATTTT CASSPGRSPPDTQYF TRBJ2-3 NA many TRBV18
TGTGCCAGCAGCCCAGAATGGGCACTGAACACTGAAGCTTTCTTT CASSPEWALNTEAFF TRBJ1-1 NA few TRBV3-1
TGCGCCAGCAGCCAAACCTGGTCACGGGGGCTGAACACTGAAGCTTTCTTT CASSQTWSRGLNTEAFF TRBJ1-1 NA many TRBV4-1
TGTGCCAGCAGTCCCCCCCACTACGAGCAGTACTTC CASSPPHYEQYF TRBJ2-7 NA few TRBV6-1
TGTGCCAGCAGTTACTGGGGACGAGGGGAGCAGTTCTTC CASSYWGRGEQFF TRBJ2-1 NA NA TRBV6-5
TGTGCCAGCAGCAAAGAATTAAAGGGTTTCGGCTACACCTTC CASSKELKGFGYTF TRBJ1-2 NA NA TRBV21-1
TGTGCCAGCAGCCTCGCGGCCAGGTCCGCCTACGAGCAGTACTTC CASSLAARSAYEQYF TRBJ2-7 NA NA TRBV12-3/TRBV12-4
TGTGCCAGCACGATCAGGAGCTGGGATACGCAGTATTTT CASTIRSWDTQYF TRBJ2-3 NA NA TRBV12-3/TRBV12-4
TGTGCCACCAGTGAGGGAGGACACGCGGCGCCGCCCCAGCATTTT CATSEGGHAAPPQHF TRBJ1-5 NA NA TRBV24-1
TGTGCCTGGAGCAAGCGGGGGACGGGACGCGAGCAGTACTTC CAWSKRGTGREQYF TRBJ2-7 TRBD2 few TRBV30
TGTGCCAGCAGTTCGACGCCTTCTAGGGGGGGCTACACCTTC CASSSTPSRGGYTF TRBJ1-2 NA few TRBV12-3/TRBV12-4
TGCGCCAGCAGCTTCACTAGCGGGAAGTCCTACGAGCAGTACTTC CASSFTSGKSYEQYF TRBJ2-7 TRBD2 many TRBV5-1
TGTGCCAGCAGCCAACAGGGTTCGGTGAACACTGAAGCTTTCTTT CASSQQGSVNTEAFF TRBJ1-1 NA few TRBV9
TGTGCCTGGAGCCACGGGAGGTGGACAGATACGCAGTATTTT CAWSHGRWTDTQYF TRBJ2-3 TRBD2 NA TRBV30
TGCGCCAGCAGCCAAGCTAGCACAGATACGCAGTATTTT CASSQASTDTQYF TRBJ2-3 NA few TRBV4-1
TGTGCCAGCTCTACCCTTGACGGCCCATATACGGGCACAGATACGCAGTATTTT CASSTLDGPYTGTDTQYF TRBJ2-3 NA NA TRBV18
TGTGCCAGCAGCCAACTGGGGGCCGGGGAGCTGTTTTTT CASSQLGAGELFF TRBJ2-2 NA many TRBV3-1
TGCAGTGCTAGGACAGGCCTACCCTATGGCTACACCTTC CSARTGLPYGYTF TRBJ1-2 NA few TRBV20-1
TGTGCCAGTACCCCCCCGCTAGCGGGAGTCGAGCAGTACTTC CASTPPLAGVEQYF TRBJ2-7 TRBD2 few TRBV19
TGTGCCAGCAGCCAAGATCCCGGGCTCCGAGGGACTGAAGCTTTCTTT CASSQDPGLRGTEAFF TRBJ1-1 NA many TRBV4-2
TGCGCCAGCAGACCAAGCTTGGCGGGGGGTAAAGGAGATACGCAGTATTTT CASRPSLAGGKGDTQYF TRBJ2-3 TRBD2 few TRBV5-1
TGTGCCAGCAGTACCCGGGGACAGAGCTATGGCTACACCTTC CASSTRGQSYGYTF TRBJ1-2 TRBD1 NA TRBV6-5
TGTGCCAGCAGTGCGGCGGGGACAGGGAGGAAGGGATCACCCCTCCACTTT CASSAAGTGRKGSPLHF TRBJ1-6 TRBD1 many TRBV27